One sample yielded the 19 T cell receptor beta chains listed below, sequenced in a study of molecular identifiers for immune sequencing clone quantification (dated by TCRdb to about 2018). Library method: PCR. Sequenced using a NextSeq 500. Using fastp trimming at Q25 and MiXCR clonotype assembly, TCRdb reanalyzed the public sequencing data and kept in-frame beta chains. Each entry is one CDR3 protein sequence, shown with its most common DNA and genes. The sample records some 680,000 distinct CDR3 sequences, less than 30% of which are singletons. The ten largest account for about 0.84% of the sample. Sequenced: naive CD8+ T cells from blood, with Jurkat cell RNA spiked in. This specimen's cell subset or site label, interpreted: FACS-sorted CD8+CD4-CCR7+CD45RA+ naive T cells. Receptors were obtained from a human donor in good health. Some libraries in this study had Jurkat cell RNA spiked in.

The chain couples TRBV5-1 to TRBJ1-1; 8 nucleotides agree with TRBD1. This CDR3 region has 17 residues. Losses at the gene ends were 0 bases for V and 3 bases for J; bases not matched to a gene: 10. From germline, CDR1 is SGHRS and CDR2 YFSETQ. The CDR3 sequence is CASSLGTGRIGYTEAFF. The DNA for the CDR3 is TGCGCCAGCAGCTTGGGGACAGGGAGGATTGGGTACACTGAAGCTTTCTTT.

The table lists this clonotype with many counts. The chain couples TRBV6-2 or TRBV6-3 to TRBJ2-5, with D unresolved. The V and J ends lost 7 bases and 1 base respectively, with 13 bases between them. This CDR3 spans 14 amino acids. In germline, CDR1 is MNHEY, CDR2 SVGEGT. The CDR3 coding sequence is TGTGCCAGCACCAAACTTCAGAGCCAAGAGACCCAGTACTTC. This encodes CASTKLQSQETQYF.

For this clonotype: This may be a read error, as it is one base from a much larger clone. The CDR3 sequence: CAPGQERIGYTF. The CDR3 coding sequence is TGTGCCCCAGGACAGGAACGTATTGGCTACACCTTC. The chain has TRBV2 and TRBJ1-2; 7 bases line up with TRBD1. The germline CDR1 and CDR2 sequences are SNHLY and FYNNEI. The CDR3 length is 12 residues. V shed 11 bases and J 7 bases; nucleotides not matched to a gene: 10.

In this sample, this clonotype turned up many times. The chain is built from TRBV7-6 and TRBJ2-6, with D hard to call. Trimming left V 1 base short and J 0 bases short, with 4 bases between. The germline gives CDR1 SGHVS, CDR2 FNYEAQ. This CDR3 comprises 15 residues. DNA for the CDR3: TGTGCCAGCAGCTTAGACAGCTCTGGGGCCAACGTCCTGACTTTC. Its protein is CASSLDSSGANVLTF.

As concerns this clonotype: One junction end disagrees with the germline gene, perhaps due to a read error. This chain connects TRBV4-2 to TRBJ1-1; D might be TRBD1 (5 bases). The length of the CDR3 is 13 residues. Germline lookup yields CDR1 LGHNA and CDR2 YNFKEQ. This CDR3 is CARSRGGGTEAFF. In DNA form, the CDR3 reads TGTGCCCGCAGCCGGGGGGGGGGTACTGAAGCTTTCTTT.

This chain joins TRBV20-1 and TRBJ2-5; 11 bases line up with TRBD1. This CDR3 is built from 13 residues. In germline, CDR1 is DFQATT, CDR2 SNEGSKA (reference sequence). V shed 3 bases and J 4 bases; nucleotides not matched to a gene: 1. The CDR3 spells CSARDRGRETQYF. In DNA, the CDR3 is TGCAGTGCTAGGGACAGGGGGCGAGAGACCCAGTACTTC.

This chain uses TRBV27 with TRBJ2-7; D may be TRBD1 (5 bases). Germline assignment: CDR1 MNHEY and CDR2 SMNVEV (reference sequence). V shed 9 bases and J shed 6 bases, with 27 bases lying between them. The length of the CDR3 is 16 residues. This CDR3 reads CASSKRGFTPSAEQYF. As DNA, the CDR3 is TGTGCCAGTTCAAAAAGGGGCTTTACGCCCTCCGCCGAGCAGTACTTC.

This clonotype appeared many times. The chain is built from TRBV7-9 and TRBJ1-5; D possibly corresponds to TRBD1 (5 bases). CDR1 and CDR2 from the germline V gene are SEHNR and FQNEAQ (reference sequence). The CDR3 contains 14 residues. V lost 1 base and J 3 bases, leaving 7 bases between the germline ends. The CDR3 DNA reads TGTGCCAGCAGCTTAGTGGGGGTCAATCAGCCCCAGCATTTT. This sequence encodes CASSLVGVNQPQHF.

This clonotype was observed at least ten times. J is TRBJ1-1 and V is TRBV7-2; D call uncertain. Trimming took 1 base from V and 4 from J, leaving 7 bases between them. The CDR3 is 13 residues long. Per the germline V gene, CDR1 is SGHTA and CDR2 is FQGNSA. The CDR3 here is CASSLGRFTEAFF. CDR3 DNA: TGTGCCAGCAGCTTAGGGCGGTTCACTGAAGCTTTCTTT.

This clonotype occurred many times. For the CDR3, the DNA is TGTGCCAGCAGTTATTTGGGGGGCGGCGGCACCGGGGAGCTGTTTTTT. This translates into CASSYLGGGGTGELFF. The chain combines TRBV6-5 with TRBJ2-2; TRBD1 or TRBD2 may be the D gene (6 bases each). Between the trimmed V and J ends, which lost 3 bases and 4 bases, there was a span of 15 bases. CDR3 size: 16 residues. The V gene's germline CDR1 is MNHEY and CDR2 SVGAGI.

In its sample, this clonotype was seen many times. The rearrangement joins TRBV2 to TRBJ2-7; D possibly matches TRBD1 or TRBD2 (5 bases each). The germline V gene has CDR1 SNHLY and CDR2 FYNNEI. This CDR3 region has 15 residues. Trimming took 2 bases from V and 2 from J, leaving 13 bases between them. CDR3 region: CASSELGPETYEQYF. The DNA for the CDR3 is TGTGCCAGCAGTGAACTGGGACCCGAAACCTACGAGCAGTACTTC.

This clonotype has ten or more counts. The V call is TRBV13, the J call TRBJ2-3; 8 bases fit TRBD2. Germline V gene sequence: CDR1 PRHDT, CDR2 FYEKMQ (reference sequence). The CDR3 is 16 amino acids. Trimming cost V 2 bases and J 2 bases; bases outside gene matches: 6. The CDR3, as DNA: TGTGCCAGCAGCTTATTTACTAGCGGAAACACAGATACGCAGTATTTT. Translation gives CASSLFTSGNTDTQYF.

Ten or more counts support this clonotype. This rearrangement joins TRBV6-1 to TRBJ2-3; possible D gene TRBD1, 5 bases. Germline CDR1 MNHNS, CDR2 SASEGT. This CDR3 has 14 residues. Trimming took 2 bases from V and 8 from J, leaving 14 bases between them. This CDR3 is CASSELGLTATQYF. The CDR3 DNA sequence: TGTGCCAGCAGTGAACTGGGGCTCACGGCTACGCAGTATTTT.

This clonotype was seen only a few times. The rearrangement links TRBV4-1 to TRBJ1-5; TRBD1 matches 9 bases. V lost 0 bases and J lost 6; bases outside the gene matches: 3. The germline V gene encodes CDR1 MGHRA and CDR2 YSYEKL. The CDR3 totals 15 residues. The CDR3 loop reads CASSQDGTGIQPQHF. The CDR3 nucleotides are TGCGCCAGCAGCCAAGACGGGACAGGGATTCAGCCCCAGCATTTT.

This clonotype was picked up many times. CDR3 in amino acids: CASGGRDSSYEQYF. The DNA for the CDR3 is TGTGCCAGCGGGGGACGGGATAGCTCCTACGAGCAGTACTTC. The chain uses TRBV7-9 and TRBJ2-7; D tentatively fits TRBD1 or TRBD2 (5 bases each). Per germline, CDR1 SEHNR and CDR2 FQNEAQ (reference sequence). This CDR3 has 14 residues. V gave up 8 bases and J gave up 0 bases, with 14 bases separating them.

Many counts were recorded for this clonotype. The chain joins TRBV4-3 to TRBJ2-7; D gene unclear. The CDR3 consists of 16 residues. The V gene's germline CDR1 is LGHNA and CDR2 YSLEER. The V and J ends lost 3 bases and 6 bases respectively, with 21 bases between them. Here the CDR3 reads CASSQGFETESVEQYF. As DNA, the CDR3 is TGCGCCAGCAGCCAGGGCTTTGAGACCGAATCGGTCGAGCAGTACTTC.

This chain links TRBV2 with TRBJ2-1; 7 nucleotides line up with TRBD2. Unmatched junction bases numbered 5, after V lost 2 bases and J lost 4 bases. CDR1 is SNHLY, CDR2 FYNNEI, per germline. The CDR3 is made up of 15 amino acids. The CDR3 spells CASSEPASGYNEQFF. The DNA of the CDR3 is TGTGCCAGCAGTGAACCGGCTAGCGGTTACAATGAGCAGTTCTTC.

The sample holds a few counts of this clonotype. The rearrangement joins TRBV6-1 to TRBJ2-1; D remains ambiguous. The ends were cut back, 6 bases at V and 2 bases at J, with 11 bases in the middle. Germline loops: CDR1 MNHNS, CDR2 SASEGT. This CDR3 region has 14 residues. CDR3 nucleotides: TGTGCCAGCAGGTATCTAGGACCCTACAATGAGCAGTTCTTC. The encoded protein is CASRYLGPYNEQFF.

This clonotype was seen many times. The chain combines TRBV27 with TRBJ2-7; tentatively, D is TRBD2 (5 bases). The V end lost 3 bases, the J end lost 4 bases, and 16 bases lay between the germline ends. Germline CDR1 reads MNHEY; CDR2 reads SMNVEV (reference sequence). The CDR3 extends over 15 amino acids. The CDR3 loop reads CASSFRSLPGYEQYF. The CDR3 DNA reads TGTGCCAGCAGTTTTCGAAGCCTCCCGGGGTACGAGCAGTACTTC.